This T cell receptor (beta chain) is from a study of control samples from healthy donors and cancer patients. Generated by immunoSEQ multiplex PCR, the TCRdb table keeps only in-frame clones and is missing some. The sample contains approximately 180,000 clones, about 91% of which appear only once. Trimming removed 5 bases at V and 11 bases at J, with 15 bases between. Germline V gives CDR1 SGHTA, CDR2 FQGNSA. The CDR3 is made up of 12 amino acids. This TCR was recovered from a woman aged 40 to 49 in good health. The sample was blood. This sequence joins TRBV7-2 and TRBJ1-1; no reliable D call. The CDR3 protein is CASSRALRGAFF. CDR3 bases: TGTGCCAGCAGCCGGGCCCTCCGAGGCGCTTTCTTT.